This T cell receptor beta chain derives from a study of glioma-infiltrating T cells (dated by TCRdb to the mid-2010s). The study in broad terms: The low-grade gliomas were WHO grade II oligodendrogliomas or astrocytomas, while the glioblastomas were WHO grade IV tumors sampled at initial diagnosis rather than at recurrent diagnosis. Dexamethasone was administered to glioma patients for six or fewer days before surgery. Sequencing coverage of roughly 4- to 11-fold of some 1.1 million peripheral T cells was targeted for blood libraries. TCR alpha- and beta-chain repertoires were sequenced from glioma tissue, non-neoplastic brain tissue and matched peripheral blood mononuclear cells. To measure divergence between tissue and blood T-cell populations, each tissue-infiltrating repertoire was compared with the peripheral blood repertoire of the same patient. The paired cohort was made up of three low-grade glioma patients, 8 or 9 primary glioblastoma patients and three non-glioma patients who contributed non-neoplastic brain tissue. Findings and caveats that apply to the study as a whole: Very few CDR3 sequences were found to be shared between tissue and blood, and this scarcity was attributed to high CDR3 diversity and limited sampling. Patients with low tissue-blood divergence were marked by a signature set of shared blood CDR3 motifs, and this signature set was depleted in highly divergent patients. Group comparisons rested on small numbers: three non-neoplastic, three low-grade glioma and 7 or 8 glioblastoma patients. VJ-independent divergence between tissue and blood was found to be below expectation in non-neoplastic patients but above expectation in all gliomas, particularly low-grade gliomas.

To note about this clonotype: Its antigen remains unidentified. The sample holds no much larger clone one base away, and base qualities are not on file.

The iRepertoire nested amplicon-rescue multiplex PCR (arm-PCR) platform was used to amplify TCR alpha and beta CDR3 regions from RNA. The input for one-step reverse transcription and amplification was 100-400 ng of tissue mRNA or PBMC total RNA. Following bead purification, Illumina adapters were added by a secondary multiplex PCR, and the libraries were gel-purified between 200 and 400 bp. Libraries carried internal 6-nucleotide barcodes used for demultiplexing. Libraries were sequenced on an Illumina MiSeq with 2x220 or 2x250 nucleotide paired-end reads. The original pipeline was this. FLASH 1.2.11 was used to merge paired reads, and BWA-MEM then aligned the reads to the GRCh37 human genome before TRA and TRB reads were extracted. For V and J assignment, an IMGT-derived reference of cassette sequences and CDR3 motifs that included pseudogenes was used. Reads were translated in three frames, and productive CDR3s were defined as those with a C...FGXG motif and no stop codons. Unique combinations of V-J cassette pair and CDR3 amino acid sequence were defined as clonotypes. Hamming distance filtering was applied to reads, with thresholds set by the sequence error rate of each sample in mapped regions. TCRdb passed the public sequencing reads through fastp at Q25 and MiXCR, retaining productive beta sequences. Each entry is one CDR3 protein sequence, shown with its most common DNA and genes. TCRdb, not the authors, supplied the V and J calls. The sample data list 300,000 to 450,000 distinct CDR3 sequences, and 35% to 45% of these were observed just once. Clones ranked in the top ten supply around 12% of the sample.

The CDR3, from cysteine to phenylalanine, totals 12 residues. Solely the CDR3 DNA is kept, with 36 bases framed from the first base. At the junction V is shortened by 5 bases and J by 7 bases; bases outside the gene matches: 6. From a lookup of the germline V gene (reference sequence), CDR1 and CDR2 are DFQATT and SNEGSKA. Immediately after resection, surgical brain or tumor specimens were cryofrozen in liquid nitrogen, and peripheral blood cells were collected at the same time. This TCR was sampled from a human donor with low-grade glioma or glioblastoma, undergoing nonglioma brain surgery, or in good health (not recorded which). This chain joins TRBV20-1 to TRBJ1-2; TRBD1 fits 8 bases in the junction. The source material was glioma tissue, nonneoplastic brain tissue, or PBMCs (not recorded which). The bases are TGCAGTGCTTGGCAGGGGGCTGTTGGCTACACCTTC. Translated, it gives CSAWQGAVGYTF.